This TCR beta chain was sequenced during a study of blood T cell repertoires in COVID-19 (dated by TCRdb to between 2020 and 2021). About the investigation overall: Samples from collaborators originated in the United States, Italy and Spain and spanned both the acute and convalescent phases of COVID-19. The prospective study material was composed of cDNA or gDNA derived from T cells, B-cell-depleted T cells, or PBMCs. Deeply sampled blood TCRbeta repertoires from subjects exposed to, actively infected with, or recovered from COVID-19 were included in the dataset. The repertoires were made available in a free public database intended to serve as a resource for research on the immune response to SARS-CoV-2. The samples were drawn from the first 160 participants of the ongoing ImmuneRACE study and from some 1,300 subjects provided by 6 global collaborators. Nearly every sample came with metadata listing a de-identified subject ID, COVID-19 status, age in years and sex. Where available, HLA class I and class II types were obtained from metadata supplied by the sample provider rather than from assay-based typing. Broader findings and caveats from the paper: The quantity of clinical and demographic metadata differed by source and by participant and was supplied without curation.

Taken from the germline V gene (reference sequence), the CDR1 and CDR2 loops are LNHDA and SQIVND. Trimming removed 2 bases from V and 5 bases from J, leaving 10 bases between the germline ends. Reading from cysteine to phenylalanine, the CDR3 counts 14 amino acids. Just the 42-base CDR3 DNA is kept, in frame starting at base 1. This clone was detected a few times. The target of this receptor is not known. Base qualities are missing; no much larger clone stands one base away. TCRbeta CDR3 regions were amplified from genomic DNA using the immunoSEQ Assay, a bias-controlled multiplex PCR. The authors processed their data as follows. The number of nucleated cells in each sample was estimated from the amplification of reference gene primers within the assay. To quantify the absolute abundance of each unique TCRbeta CDR3 rearrangement, sequence reads were collapsed and filtered. For each sample, productive Simpson clonality was calculated as the square root of Simpson's diversity index over productive rearrangements. TCRdb provides this immuneACCESS table in a form limited to in-frame rearrangements. Some clones are lacking; in checked studies, under half of them reflect an unresolved V gene, and why the rest are absent is not known. V, J and clone size derive from that table, while D and trimming were established from the DNA sequence. The table for this sample lists about 220,000 clones; 82% of them were counted only once. Of the sample, 3% to 4% is held by the ten largest clones.

Participants in the prospective study were enrolled through a virtual design, were aged about 18 to 89 years, and lived in fewer than 30 United States geographic areas. In the prospective study, participants were assigned to cohorts based on the clinical history participants reported in a screening survey and a study questionnaire. Recovered participants in ImmuneRACE Cohort 3 were defined as having two consecutive negative NP/OP PCR tests, clearance from a healthcare professional, or resolution of symptoms. Each participant in the prospective study had whole blood, serum and a nasopharyngeal or oropharyngeal swab collected by mobile phlebotomists. Prospective study participants could optionally give additional blood draws and questionnaires over an approximately two-month period. Prospective study blood samples were shipped either frozen or at room temperature before DNA extraction.

The source is a woman in her fifties or sixties who had recovered from COVID-19. The rearranged chain carries TRBV19 and TRBJ1-5; too little of a D gene remains to name it. The sequenced material came from PBMCs or T cells enriched from blood (not recorded which). The sequenced DNA is TGTGCCAGTAGTATAAGTATAGTGCATCAGCCCCAGCATTTT. Its protein product is CASSISIVHQPQHF.